Each of the 26 T cell receptor beta chains below was sequenced from the same sample in a study of T cell responses to AZD1222 COVID-19 vaccine (dated by TCRdb to 2020 to 2022). This specimen's time point label, interpreted: about 28 days (+/-7) after the second vaccine dose. Library preparation employed the immunoSEQ multiplex PCR assay. The immuneACCESS repertoire file appears here via TCRdb, limited to in-frame rearrangements. These files lack a portion of the clones; in checked studies, under half of the deficit traces to unresolved V genes, and the cause of the others is not known. This sample lists 150,000 or so clones; roughly 90% were detected once. In total, the top ten clones hold approximately 1.3% of the sample. The material was peripheral blood, obtained 28 days after the second AZD1222 dose. The source is an adult who received the AZD1222 COVID-19 vaccine.

The gene calls are TRBV3-1 (or the pseudogene TRBV3-2) and TRBJ1-3; no firm D call. The CDR3 extends over 16 amino acids. Germline CDR1 is LGHDT and CDR2 is YNNKEL (reference sequence). Trimming stripped 2 bases from V and 0 bases from J, with 11 bases between. The CDR3 is CASSQWSGPSGNTIYF. The CDR3 DNA sequence: TGTGCCAGCAGCCAATGGAGTGGACCCTCTGGAAACACCATATATTTT.

The CDR3: CASSSGYSNQPQHF. The CDR3 bases are TGTGCCAGTTCCTCGGGTTATAGCAATCAGCCCCAGCATTTT. The chain uses TRBV9 and TRBJ1-5; D is unresolved. The CDR3 extends over 14 amino acids. Germline V gene sequence: CDR1 SGDLS, CDR2 YYNGEE. The V gene lost 8 bases and the J gene lost 0 bases, with 12 bases spanning the gap.

CDR3 sequence reads: CASSAVGVGSDTQYF. CDR3 nucleotides: TGTGCCAGCAGCGCGGTGGGGGTCGGGTCAGATACGCAGTATTTT. The J gene is TRBJ2-3, the V gene TRBV5-6; either TRBD1 or TRBD2 may supply D (5 bases each). The V end was cut by 4 bases, the J end by 4 bases, with 16 bases between. Germline lookup yields CDR1 SGHDT and CDR2 YYEEEE. This CDR3 region has 15 residues.

This chain connects TRBV2 to TRBJ2-2; 8 bases match TRBD2. The CDR3 consists of 15 residues. The germline CDR1 and CDR2 sequences are SNHLY and FYNNEI. The junction had 8 bases not matched to a gene; V was cut back by 8 bases and J by 3 bases. CDR3 nucleotides: TGTGCCAGCGATGCGGCGGGGGGAGACACCGGGGAGCTGTTTTTT. Protein sequence: CASDAAGGDTGELFF.

J is TRBJ1-2 and V is TRBV19; no reliable D call. The V gene's germline CDR1 is LNHDA and CDR2 SQIVND (reference sequence). V shed 3 bases and J shed 8 bases, with 10 bases lying between them. The CDR3 totals 12 residues. CDR3 amino acids: CASSMVKRGYTF. The DNA for the CDR3 is TGTGCCAGTAGTATGGTCAAGCGGGGCTACACCTTC.

The chain joins TRBV5-8 to TRBJ2-2; TRBD1 matches at 9 bases. J was trimmed by 5 bases and V by 4 bases; bases with no gene match: 6. The CDR3 sequence is 15 residues long. The germline V gene has CDR1 SGHTS and CDR2 YDEGEE. In DNA form, the CDR3 reads TGTGCCAGCAGCATAGGACAGGGGTGGACCGGGGAGCTGTTTTTT. Protein: CASSIGQGWTGELFF.

The V gene is TRBV7-2, the J gene TRBJ2-3; the D gene is possibly TRBD2 (7 bases). The CDR3 contains 17 residues. Germline loops: CDR1 SGHTA, CDR2 FQGNSA. The V end was cut by 5 bases, the J end by 4 bases, with 22 bases between. The CDR3 DNA reads as TGTGCCAGCAGCCCTGGGGGGGCGGGGTCTGAGGCAGATACGCAGTATTTT. This sequence encodes CASSPGGAGSEADTQYF.

The chain combines TRBV7-8 with TRBJ2-1; TRBD2 aligns across 11 bases. The CDR3 consists of 15 residues. In germline, CDR1 is SGHVS, CDR2 FQNEAQ. With V trimmed by 5 bases and J by 3 bases, 3 bases remained unmatched. The CDR3 is CASSISGGDYNEQFF. CDR3 coding DNA: TGTGCCAGCAGCATTAGCGGGGGGGACTACAATGAGCAGTTCTTC.

The rearrangement uses TRBV5-1 and TRBJ1-1; TRBD1 matches at 10 bases. V was clipped by 6 bases and J by 6 bases; unmatched bases: 8. Germline V CDR1 and CDR2: SGHRS, YFSETQ. The CDR3 has 14 residues. In DNA, the CDR3 is TGCGCCAGCACCGGGACAGGGGAATTCGCTGAAGCTTTCTTT. Residues: CASTGTGEFAEAFF. Supplemented by reference TRBV5-1 and TRBJ1-1, the full variable domain reads KAGVTQTPRYLIKTRGQQVTLSCSPISGHRSVSWYQQTPGQGLQFLFEYFSETQRNKGNFPGRFSGRQFSNSRSEMNVSTLELGDSALYLCASTGTGEFAEAFFGQGTRLTVV.

The chain is built from TRBV29-1 and TRBJ1-2; D gene uncertain. The CDR3 runs to 12 residues. Trimming stripped 6 bases from V and 7 bases from J, with 15 bases between. Germline V gene lookup returns CDR1 SQVTM and CDR2 ANQGSEA. The DNA of the CDR3 is TGCAGCGTCCACGAAACTGACTCTGGCTACACCTTC. It is translated as CSVHETDSGYTF.

V usage is TRBV19 and J usage is TRBJ2-4; D may be TRBD1 or TRBD2 (5 bases each). Between the trimmed V and J ends, which lost 6 bases and 3 bases, there was a span of 18 bases. The germline V gene has CDR1 LNHDA and CDR2 SQIVND (reference sequence). This CDR3 contains 16 residues. The DNA for the CDR3 is TGTGCCAGTAGATCACGGGACCTCTTTCTCAAAAACATTCAGTACTTC. Translation gives CASRSRDLFLKNIQYF. Looking up the rest from reference TRBV19 and TRBJ2-4 gives the full variable domain: DGGITQSPKYLFRKEGQNVTLSCEQNLNHDAMYWYRQDPGQGLRLIYYSQIVNDFQKGDIAEGYSVSREKKESFPLTVTSAQKNPTAFYLCASRSRDLFLKNIQYFGAGTRLSVL.

The chain carries TRBV29-1 and TRBJ2-5; D is unresolved. Germline CDR1 SQVTM, CDR2 ANQGSEA. The CDR3 is 11 amino acids. Trimming took off 5 bases at V and 4 bases at J, with 8 bases between the two ends. The CDR3 DNA reads TGCAGCGTTCAGGTTACAGAGACCCAGTACTTC. Translation gives CSVQVTETQYF.

CDR3 coding DNA: TGTGCCAGCAGCTTAAAAGAGTGGGTCAACTCTGCAACTAATGAAAAACTGTTTTTT. It codes for CASSLKEWVNSATNEKLFF. The rearrangement uses TRBV7-8 and TRBJ1-4; D is unresolved. Germline CDR1 reads SGHVS; CDR2 reads FQNEAQ. The CDR3 consists of 19 residues. V was trimmed by 2 bases and J by 0 bases, leaving 19 bases between them. Using reference TRBV7-8 and TRBJ1-4 for the parts outside the CDR3, the full variable domain is GAGVSQSPRYKVAKRGQDVALRCDPISGHVSLFWYQQALGQGPEFLTYFQNEAQLDKSGLPSDRFFAERPEGSVSTLKIQRTQQEDSAVYLCASSLKEWVNSATNEKLFFGSGTQLSVL.

This chain joins TRBV27 and TRBJ1-1, with D possibly being TRBD1 (5 bases). The germline CDR1 and CDR2 sequences are MNHEY and SMNVEV (reference sequence). V lost 7 bases to trimming and J lost 3 bases, with 12 bases between them. The CDR3 spans 13 residues. CDR3 protein: CASIGGFDTEAFF. The CDR3 region has the DNA TGTGCCAGCATCGGGGGTTTTGACACTGAAGCTTTCTTT.

About this clone: The junction shows a germline mismatch at one end, possibly a read error. CDR3 residues: CASSPQVGDTGELFF. Written as DNA, the CDR3 is TGTGCTAGCAGCCCTCAGGTGGGAGACACCGGGGAGCTGTTTTTT. This chain connects TRBV7-7 to TRBJ2-2, with a weak D call TRBD2 (5 bases). CDR1 SSHAT and CDR2 FNYEAQ come from the germline V gene (reference sequence). CDR3 length equals 15 residues.

The sample holds a few counts of this clone. The V and J genes are TRBV28 and TRBJ2-7, with D unclear. The CDR3 has 16 amino acids. Trimming took off 2 bases at V and 3 bases at J, with 17 bases between the two ends. The germline V gene encodes CDR1 MDHEN and CDR2 SYDVKM. CDR3 nucleotides: TGTGCCAGCAGTTTACAGCAAGGGCTCTACAACTACGAGCAGTACTTC. Amino acids: CASSLQQGLYNYEQYF. Full variable domain (remainder filled in from reference TRBV28 and TRBJ2-7): DVKVTQSSRYLVKRTGEKVFLECVQDMDHENMFWYRQDPGLGLRLIYFSYDVKMKEKGDIPEGYSVSREKKERFSLILESASTNQTSMYLCASSLQQGLYNYEQYFGPGTRLTVT.

The chain employs TRBV6-2 or TRBV6-3 and TRBJ2-7; D is uncertain. V was pared by 0 bases and J by 7 bases, with 28 bases between. The CDR3 is 19 residues long. Germline CDR1 MNHEY, CDR2 SVGEGT. CDR3: CASSYSGLAKATLNLEQYF. CDR3 nucleotides: TGTGCCAGCAGTTACTCGGGCCTCGCGAAAGCTACCTTGAACCTAGAGCAGTACTTC.

The chain links TRBV18 to TRBJ2-1, with 12 bases aligning to TRBD2. The CDR3 has 17 amino acids. In germline, CDR1 is KGHSH, CDR2 LQKENI. J lost 3 bases, V lost 4 bases, and 7 bases had no gene match. As DNA, the CDR3 is TGTGCCAGCTCACGATTGGCTAGCGGGGGGGGCTACAATGAGCAGTTCTTC. Protein product: CASSRLASGGGYNEQFF.

The V gene is TRBV19, the J gene TRBJ1-2; 8 nucleotides align to TRBD1. This CDR3 spans 13 amino acids. J lost 8 bases, V lost 4 bases, and 6 bases had no gene match. Germline V gene data show CDR1 as LNHDA and CDR2 as SQIVND (reference sequence). The CDR3 DNA sequence: TGTGCCAGTAGTACCTTGGACAGGGACGGCTACACCTTC. This gives the protein CASSTLDRDGYTF.

The rearrangement uses TRBV2 and TRBJ2-2, with 12 positions matching TRBD1. After removal of 6 bases from V and 6 bases from J, the junction contained 2 bases not matched to a gene. Germline CDR1 reads SNHLY; CDR2 reads FYNNEI. This CDR3 region has 14 residues. CDR3 region: CASSRDRGPGELFF. The CDR3 DNA reads as TGTGCCAGCAGCCGGGACAGGGGGCCCGGGGAGCTGTTTTTT.

The V gene is TRBV6-5, the J gene TRBJ1-2, with TRBD1 matching over 9 bases. J was trimmed by 7 bases and V by 6 bases; bases with no gene match: 3. This CDR3 region has 12 residues. The germline V gene has CDR1 MNHEY and CDR2 SVGAGI. The CDR3 loop reads CASRSTGGGYTF. The CDR3 coding sequence is TGTGCCAGCAGATCGACAGGGGGTGGCTACACCTTC.

The genes are TRBV5-1 and TRBJ2-5, with 12 nucleotides matching TRBD2. Germline assignment: CDR1 SGHRS and CDR2 YFSETQ. CDR3 length: 17 amino acids. Germline trimming cut 3 bases from V and 6 bases from J; bases unmatched to any gene: 12. The CDR3 protein is CASSSRPTSGSFQTQYF. As DNA, the CDR3 is TGCGCCAGCAGCTCACGCCCGACTAGCGGGAGTTTTCAGACCCAGTACTTC.

This sequence joins TRBV5-1 and TRBJ2-7, with D perhaps matching TRBD2 (7 bases). Trimming shortened V by 2 bases and J by 12 bases, and 18 bases separated the two germline ends. The CDR3 length is 13 residues. The V gene's germline CDR1 is SGHRS and CDR2 YFSETQ. CDR3 sequence (DNA): TGCGCCAGCAGCTTATCACAGGGAGGGGATCGGTACTTC. Its protein is CASSLSQGGDRYF.

The gene calls are TRBV4-1 and TRBJ1-5; tentatively, D is TRBD1 (6 bases). This CDR3 is 15 amino acids long. Germline loops: CDR1 MGHRA, CDR2 YSYEKL. Between the trimmed V and J ends, which lost 1 base and 3 bases, there was a span of 10 bases. This CDR3 reads CASSQGQVSNQPQHF. DNA for the CDR3: TGCGCCAGCAGCCAAGGACAGGTTTCCAATCAGCCCCAGCATTTT.

The chain uses TRBV7-9 and TRBJ2-7; D perhaps matches TRBD2 (5 bases). Trimming removed 5 bases at V and 4 bases at J, with 9 bases between. Germline-derived CDR1 and CDR2 are SEHNR and FQNEAQ (reference sequence). This CDR3 contains 12 residues. CDR3 nucleotide sequence: TGTGCCAGCAGCCCCTCGGGATACGAGCAGTACTTC. Protein sequence: CASSPSGYEQYF.

The rearrangement links TRBV5-1 to TRBJ1-2; D might be TRBD1 (5 bases). Germline CDR1 reads SGHRS; CDR2 reads YFSETQ. V lost 2 bases, J lost 0 bases, and 14 bases lay in between. This CDR3 has 16 residues. The CDR3 is CASSFGPGTPNYGYTF. The CDR3 DNA is TGCGCCAGCAGCTTCGGACCAGGGACCCCTAACTATGGCTACACCTTC.